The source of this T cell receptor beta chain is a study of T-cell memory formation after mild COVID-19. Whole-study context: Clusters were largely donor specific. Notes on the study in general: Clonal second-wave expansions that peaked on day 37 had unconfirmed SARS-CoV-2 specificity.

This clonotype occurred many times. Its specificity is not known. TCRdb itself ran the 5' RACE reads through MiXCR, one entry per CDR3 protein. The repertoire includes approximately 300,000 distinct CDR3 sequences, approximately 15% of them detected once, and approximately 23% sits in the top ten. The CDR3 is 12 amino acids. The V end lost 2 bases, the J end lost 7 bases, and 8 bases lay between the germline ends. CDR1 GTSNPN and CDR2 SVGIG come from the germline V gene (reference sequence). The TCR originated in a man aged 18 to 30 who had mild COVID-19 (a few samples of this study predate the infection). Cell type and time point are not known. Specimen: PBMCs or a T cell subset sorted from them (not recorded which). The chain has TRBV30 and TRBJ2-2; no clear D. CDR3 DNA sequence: TGTGCCTGGAGTCCCCTTTACGGGGAGCTGTTTTTT. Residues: CAWSPLYGELFF.